The clone carrying this T cell receptor (beta chain) was detected ten times or more. Its target is unknown. Amplification of TCR beta CDR3 regions was performed using RNA transcripts as template. During a first-round RT-PCR of the TCR CDR3, the HTBI primer set was used. TCRdb called the multiplex PCR reads again in MiXCR, with one record for every CDR3 protein. The data contain about 360,000 distinct CDR3 sequences, approximately 14% of them singletons. This record comes from a study of T cells in Graves' hyperthyroidism and ophthalmopathy. Whole-study context: Peripheral blood draws took place at initial diagnosis, ahead of any treatment.

The CDR3 extends over 15 amino acids. The V gene lost 3 bases and the J gene lost 5 bases, with 13 bases spanning the gap. The PBMCs studied were ones that came from about 9.9 ml fresh peripheral blood. Regarding the study as a whole: Researchers report that a 13 V-J model separated ophthalmopathy from stable hyperthyroidism.

V and J are TRBV12-3 or TRBV12-4 and TRBJ1-4; TRBD1 is a possible D gene (5 bases). This receptor was obtained from a woman aged 18-29 years with Graves' hyperthyroidism that later progressed to Graves' ophthalmopathy. Source material: blood. The CDR3 DNA reads TGTGCCAGCAGTTTGGGGGGACTCGTGAATGAAAAACTGTTTTTT. It yields the protein CASSLGGLVNEKLFF.